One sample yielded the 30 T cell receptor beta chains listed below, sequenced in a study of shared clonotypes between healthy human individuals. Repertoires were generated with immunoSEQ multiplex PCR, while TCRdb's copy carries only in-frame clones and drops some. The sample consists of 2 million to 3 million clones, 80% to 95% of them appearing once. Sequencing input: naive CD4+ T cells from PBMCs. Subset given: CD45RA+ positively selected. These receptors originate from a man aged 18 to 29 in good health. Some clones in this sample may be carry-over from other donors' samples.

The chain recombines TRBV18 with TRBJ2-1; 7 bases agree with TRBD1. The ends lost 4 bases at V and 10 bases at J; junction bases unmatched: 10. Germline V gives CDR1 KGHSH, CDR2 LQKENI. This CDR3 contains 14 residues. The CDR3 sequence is CASSLDRPGTEQFF. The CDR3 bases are TGTGCCAGCTCACTGGACAGGCCCGGAACAGAGCAGTTCTTC.

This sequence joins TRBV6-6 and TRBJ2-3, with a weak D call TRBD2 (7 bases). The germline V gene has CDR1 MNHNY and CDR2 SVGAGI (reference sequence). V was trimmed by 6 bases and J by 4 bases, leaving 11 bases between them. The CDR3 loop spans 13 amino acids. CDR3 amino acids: CASRTGGSDTQYF. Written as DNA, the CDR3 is TGTGCCAGCAGAACGGGGGGCTCAGATACGCAGTATTTT.

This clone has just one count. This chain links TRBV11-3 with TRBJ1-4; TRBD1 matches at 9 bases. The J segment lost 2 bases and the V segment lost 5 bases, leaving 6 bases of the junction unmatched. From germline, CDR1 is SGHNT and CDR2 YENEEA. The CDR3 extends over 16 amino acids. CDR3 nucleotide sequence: TGTGCCAGCAGCCCCCGGACAGGGGCTACTAATGAAAAACTGTTTTTT. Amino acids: CASSPRTGATNEKLFF.

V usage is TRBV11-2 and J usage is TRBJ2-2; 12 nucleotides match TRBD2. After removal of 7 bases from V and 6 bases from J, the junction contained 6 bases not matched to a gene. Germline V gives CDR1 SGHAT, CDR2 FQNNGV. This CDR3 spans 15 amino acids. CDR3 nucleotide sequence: TGTGCCAGCACCATACTAGCGGGAGGATCCGGGGAGCTGTTTTTT. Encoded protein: CASTILAGGSGELFF.

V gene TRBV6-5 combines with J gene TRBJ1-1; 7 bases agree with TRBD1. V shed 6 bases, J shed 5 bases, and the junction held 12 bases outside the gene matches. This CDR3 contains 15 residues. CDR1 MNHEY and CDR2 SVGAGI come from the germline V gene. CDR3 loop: CASSYAPTGVTEAFF. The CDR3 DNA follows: TGTGCCAGCAGCTACGCACCTACAGGGGTAACTGAAGCTTTCTTT.

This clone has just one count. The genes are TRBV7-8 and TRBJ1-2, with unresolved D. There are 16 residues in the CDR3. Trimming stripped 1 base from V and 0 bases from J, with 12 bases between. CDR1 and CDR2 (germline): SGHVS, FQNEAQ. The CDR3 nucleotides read TGTGCCAGCAGCTTAGAGGGCAGGACCACTAACTATGGCTACACCTTC. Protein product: CASSLEGRTTNYGYTF.

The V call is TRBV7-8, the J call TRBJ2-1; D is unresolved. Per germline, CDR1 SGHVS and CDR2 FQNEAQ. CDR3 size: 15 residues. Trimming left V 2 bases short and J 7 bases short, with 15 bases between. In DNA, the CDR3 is TGTGCCAGCAGCTTACGTCAGGTCCTTCGGAATGAGCAGTTCTTC. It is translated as CASSLRQVLRNEQFF.

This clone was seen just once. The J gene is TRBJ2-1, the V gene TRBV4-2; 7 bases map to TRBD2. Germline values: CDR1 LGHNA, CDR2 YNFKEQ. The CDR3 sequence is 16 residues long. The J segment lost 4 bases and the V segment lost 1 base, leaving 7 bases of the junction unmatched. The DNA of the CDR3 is TGTGCCAGCAGCCAAGCTGGGGGGGGTCCATACAATGAGCAGTTCTTC. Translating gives CASSQAGGGPYNEQFF.

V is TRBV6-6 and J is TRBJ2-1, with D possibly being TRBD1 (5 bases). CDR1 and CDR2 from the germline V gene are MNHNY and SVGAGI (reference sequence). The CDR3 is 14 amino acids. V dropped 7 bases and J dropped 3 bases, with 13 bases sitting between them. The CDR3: CASNQGGSYNEQFF. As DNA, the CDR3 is TGTGCCAGCAACCAGGGTGGAAGCTACAATGAGCAGTTCTTC.

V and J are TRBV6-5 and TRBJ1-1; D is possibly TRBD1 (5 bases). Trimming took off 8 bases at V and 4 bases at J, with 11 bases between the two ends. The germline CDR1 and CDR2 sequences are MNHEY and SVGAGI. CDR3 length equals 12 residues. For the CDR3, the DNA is TGTGCCAGCCACAGGTTGGGCACTGAAGCTTTCTTT. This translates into CASHRLGTEAFF.

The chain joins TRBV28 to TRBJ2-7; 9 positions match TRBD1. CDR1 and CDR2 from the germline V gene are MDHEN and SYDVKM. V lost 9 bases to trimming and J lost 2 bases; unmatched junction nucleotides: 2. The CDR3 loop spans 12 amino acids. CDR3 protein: CASWTGAYEQYF. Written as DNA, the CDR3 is TGTGCCAGTTGGACAGGGGCCTACGAGCAGTACTTC.

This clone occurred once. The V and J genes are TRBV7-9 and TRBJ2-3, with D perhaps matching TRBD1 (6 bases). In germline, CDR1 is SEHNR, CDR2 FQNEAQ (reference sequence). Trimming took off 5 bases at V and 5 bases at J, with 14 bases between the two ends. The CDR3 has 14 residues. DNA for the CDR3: TGTGCCAGCAGCCCCCGGGTAGGGGGAGATACGCAGTATTTT. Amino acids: CASSPRVGGDTQYF.

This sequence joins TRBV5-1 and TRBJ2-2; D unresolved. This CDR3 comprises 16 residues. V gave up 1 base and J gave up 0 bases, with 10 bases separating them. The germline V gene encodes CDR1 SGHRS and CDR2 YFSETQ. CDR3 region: CASSLQTASNTGELFF. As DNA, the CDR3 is TGCGCCAGCAGCTTGCAGACCGCCTCGAACACCGGGGAGCTGTTTTTT.

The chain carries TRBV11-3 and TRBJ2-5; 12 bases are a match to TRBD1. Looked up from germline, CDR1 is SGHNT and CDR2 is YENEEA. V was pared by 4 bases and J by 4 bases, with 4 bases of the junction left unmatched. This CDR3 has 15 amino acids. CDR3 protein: CASSSGTGGAETQYF. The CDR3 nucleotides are TGTGCCAGCAGCTCCGGGACAGGGGGCGCAGAGACCCAGTACTTC.

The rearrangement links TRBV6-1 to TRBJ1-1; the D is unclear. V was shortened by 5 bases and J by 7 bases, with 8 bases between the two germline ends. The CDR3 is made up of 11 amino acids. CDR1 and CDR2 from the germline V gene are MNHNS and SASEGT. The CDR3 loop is CASSHIIEAFF. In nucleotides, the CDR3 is TGTGCCAGCAGTCATATAATTGAAGCTTTCTTT.

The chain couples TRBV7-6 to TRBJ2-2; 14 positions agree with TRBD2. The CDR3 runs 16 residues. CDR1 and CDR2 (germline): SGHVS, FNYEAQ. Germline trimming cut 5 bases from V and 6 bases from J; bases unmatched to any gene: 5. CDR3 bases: TGTGCCAGCAGCCCCATGGGACTAGCGGGAGCCGGGGAGCTGTTTTTT. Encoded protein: CASSPMGLAGAGELFF.

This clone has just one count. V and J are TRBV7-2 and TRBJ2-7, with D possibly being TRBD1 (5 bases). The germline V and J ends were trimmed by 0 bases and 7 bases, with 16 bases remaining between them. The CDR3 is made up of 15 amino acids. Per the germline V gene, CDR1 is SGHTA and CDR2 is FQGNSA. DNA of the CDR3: TGTGCCAGCAGCTTAGCAGGCCAGGGTAGGTTAGAGCAGTACTTC. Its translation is CASSLAGQGRLEQYF.

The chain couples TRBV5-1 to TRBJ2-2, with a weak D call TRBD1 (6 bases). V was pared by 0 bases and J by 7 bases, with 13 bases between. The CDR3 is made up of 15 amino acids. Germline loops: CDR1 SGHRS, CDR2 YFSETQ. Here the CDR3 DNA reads TGCGCCAGCAGCTTGGTTGGCCAGGGGAACGGGGAGCTGTTTTTT. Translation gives CASSLVGQGNGELFF.

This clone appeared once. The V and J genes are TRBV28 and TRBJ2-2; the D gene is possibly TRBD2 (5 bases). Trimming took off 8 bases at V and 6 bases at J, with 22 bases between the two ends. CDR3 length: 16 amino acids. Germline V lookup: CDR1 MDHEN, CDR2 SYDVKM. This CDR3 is CASGEQAGVRSGELFF. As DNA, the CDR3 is TGTGCCAGCGGTGAGCAAGCCGGGGTGAGGTCCGGGGAGCTGTTTTTT.

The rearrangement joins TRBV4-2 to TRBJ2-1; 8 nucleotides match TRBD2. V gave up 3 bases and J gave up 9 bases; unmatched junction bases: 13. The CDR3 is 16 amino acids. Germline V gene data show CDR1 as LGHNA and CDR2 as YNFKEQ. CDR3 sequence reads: CASSHSGTSSIGEQFF. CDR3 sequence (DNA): TGTGCCAGCAGCCACTCCGGGACTAGTAGTATCGGTGAGCAGTTCTTC.

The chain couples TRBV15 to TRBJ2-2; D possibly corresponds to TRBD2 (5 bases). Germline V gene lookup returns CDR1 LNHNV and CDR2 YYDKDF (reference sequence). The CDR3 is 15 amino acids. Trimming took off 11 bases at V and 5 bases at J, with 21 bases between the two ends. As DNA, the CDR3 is TGTGCCCTAAATAAAGCGGAGGAGTTGACCGGGGAGCTGTTTTTT. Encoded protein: CALNKAEELTGELFF.

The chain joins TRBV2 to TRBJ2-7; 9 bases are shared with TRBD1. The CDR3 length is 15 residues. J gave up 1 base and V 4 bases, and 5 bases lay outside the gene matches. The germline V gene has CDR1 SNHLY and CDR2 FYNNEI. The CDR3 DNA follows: TGTGCCAGCAGTGGGGGGACAGGGAAGTCCTACGAGCAGTACTTC. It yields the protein CASSGGTGKSYEQYF.

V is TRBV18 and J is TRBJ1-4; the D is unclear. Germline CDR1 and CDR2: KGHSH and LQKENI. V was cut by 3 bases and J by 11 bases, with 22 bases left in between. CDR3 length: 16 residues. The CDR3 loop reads CASSPPPPKGVRKLFF. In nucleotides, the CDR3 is TGTGCCAGCTCACCTCCACCGCCTAAGGGTGTACGGAAACTGTTTTTT.

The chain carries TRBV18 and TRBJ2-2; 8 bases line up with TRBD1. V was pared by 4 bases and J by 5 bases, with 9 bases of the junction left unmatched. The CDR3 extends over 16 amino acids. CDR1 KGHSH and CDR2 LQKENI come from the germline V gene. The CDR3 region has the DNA TGTGCCAGCTCACTCGGACAGGGAGATGGGACCGGGGAGCTGTTTTTT. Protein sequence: CASSLGQGDGTGELFF.

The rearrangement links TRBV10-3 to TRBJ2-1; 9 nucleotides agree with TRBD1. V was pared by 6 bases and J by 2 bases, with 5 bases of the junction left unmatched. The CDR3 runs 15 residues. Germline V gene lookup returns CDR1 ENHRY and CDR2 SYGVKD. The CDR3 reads CAISLTGGAYNEQFF. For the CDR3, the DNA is TGTGCCATCAGCCTAACAGGGGGCGCCTACAATGAGCAGTTCTTC.

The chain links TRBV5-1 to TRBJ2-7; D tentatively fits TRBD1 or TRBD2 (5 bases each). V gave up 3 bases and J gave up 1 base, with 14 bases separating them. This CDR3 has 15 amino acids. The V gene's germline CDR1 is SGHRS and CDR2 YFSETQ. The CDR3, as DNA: TGCGCCAGCAGCTATGGGGGTAGCTTGTCCTACGAGCAGTACTTC. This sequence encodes CASSYGGSLSYEQYF.

CDR3: CASSFLREGQPQHF. CDR3 in DNA: TGTGCCAGCAGTTTCCTCAGGGAAGGGCAGCCCCAGCATTTT. The chain recombines TRBV6-5 with TRBJ1-5; maybe TRBD1 (5 bases). V was shortened by 4 bases and J by 7 bases, with 14 bases between the two germline ends. This CDR3 has 14 residues. CDR1 is MNHEY and CDR2 is SVGAGI in the germline V gene.

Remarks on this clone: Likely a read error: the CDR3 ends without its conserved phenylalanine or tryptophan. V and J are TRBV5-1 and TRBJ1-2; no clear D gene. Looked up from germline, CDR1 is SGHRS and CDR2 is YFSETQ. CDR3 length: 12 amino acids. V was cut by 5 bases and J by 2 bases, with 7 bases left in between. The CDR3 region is CASSQENYGYTL. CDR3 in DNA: TGCGCCAGCAGTCAAGAAAACTATGGCTACACCCTC.

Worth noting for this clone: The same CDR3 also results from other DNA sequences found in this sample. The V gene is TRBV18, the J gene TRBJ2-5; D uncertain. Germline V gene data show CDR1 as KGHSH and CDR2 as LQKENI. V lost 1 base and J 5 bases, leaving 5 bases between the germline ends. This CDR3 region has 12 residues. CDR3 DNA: TGTGCCAGCTCACCACAACAGGAGACCCAGTACTTC. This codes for CASSPQQETQYF.

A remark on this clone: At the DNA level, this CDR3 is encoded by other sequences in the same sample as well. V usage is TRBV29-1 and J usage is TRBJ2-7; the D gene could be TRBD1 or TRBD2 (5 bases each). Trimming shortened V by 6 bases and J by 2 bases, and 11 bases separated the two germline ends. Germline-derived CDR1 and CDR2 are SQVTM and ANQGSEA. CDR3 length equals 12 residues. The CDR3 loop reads CSVGDGPYEQYF. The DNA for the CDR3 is TGCAGCGTGGGGGACGGACCCTACGAGCAGTACTTC.